This TCR beta chain comes out of a study of cytomegalovirus exposure and HLA in healthy donors. TCRdb's table, derived via immunoSEQ multiplex PCR, lists solely in-frame clones and lacks some. Counted here are around 200,000 clones, roughly four fifths occurring once; the ten biggest clones make up 2.8%. Deletions cut 3 bases from V and 13 bases from J, with 21 bases between. The CDR3 loop spans 14 amino acids. Germline V gene sequence: CDR1 SNHLY, CDR2 FYNNEI. This TCR derives from a woman aged 18-29 years in good health and CMV-seropositive. Material: PBMCs. The rearrangement joins TRBV2 to TRBJ1-2; tentatively, D is TRBD1 (6 bases). CDR3 in amino acids: CASSENLIRGSPTF. CDR3 in DNA: TGTGCCAGCAGTGAGAATTTAATAAGGGGGTCCCCCACCTTC.